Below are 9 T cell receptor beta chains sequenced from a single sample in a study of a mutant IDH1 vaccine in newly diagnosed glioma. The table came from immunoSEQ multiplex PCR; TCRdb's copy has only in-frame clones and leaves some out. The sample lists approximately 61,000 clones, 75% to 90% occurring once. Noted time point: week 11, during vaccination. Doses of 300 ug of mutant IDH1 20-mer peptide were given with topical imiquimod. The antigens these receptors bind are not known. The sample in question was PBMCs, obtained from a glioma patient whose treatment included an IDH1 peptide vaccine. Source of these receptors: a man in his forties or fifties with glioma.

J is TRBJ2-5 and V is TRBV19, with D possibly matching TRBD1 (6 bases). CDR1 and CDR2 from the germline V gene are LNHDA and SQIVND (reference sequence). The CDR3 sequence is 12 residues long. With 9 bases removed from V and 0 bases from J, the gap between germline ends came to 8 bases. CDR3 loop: CASRDNQETQYF. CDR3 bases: TGTGCCAGCCGGGACAACCAAGAGACCCAGTACTTC. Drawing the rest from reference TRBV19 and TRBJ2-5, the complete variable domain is DGGITQSPKYLFRKEGQNVTLSCEQNLNHDAMYWYRQDPGQGLRLIYYSQIVNDFQKGDIAEGYSVSREKKESFPLTVTSAQKNPTAFYLCASRDNQETQYFGPGTRLLVL.

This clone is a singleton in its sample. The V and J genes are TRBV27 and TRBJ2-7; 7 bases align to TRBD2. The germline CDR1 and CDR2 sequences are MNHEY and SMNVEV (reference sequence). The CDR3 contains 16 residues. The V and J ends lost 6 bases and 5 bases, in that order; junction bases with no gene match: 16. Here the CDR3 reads CASRPRLTWGRDEQYF. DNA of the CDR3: TGTGCCAGCAGGCCACGGTTAACCTGGGGGAGGGACGAGCAGTACTTC.

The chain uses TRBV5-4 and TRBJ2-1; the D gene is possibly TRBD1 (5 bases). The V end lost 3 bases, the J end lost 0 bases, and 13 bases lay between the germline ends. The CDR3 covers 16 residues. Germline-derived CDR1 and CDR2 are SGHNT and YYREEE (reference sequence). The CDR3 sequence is CASSSWGASSYNEQFF. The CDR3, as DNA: TGTGCCAGCAGCTCCTGGGGCGCAAGCTCCTACAATGAGCAGTTCTTC. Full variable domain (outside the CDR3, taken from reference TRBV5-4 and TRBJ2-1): ETGVTQSPTHLIKTRGQQVTLRCSSQSGHNTVSWYQQALGQGPQFIFQYYREEENGRGNFPPRFSGLQFPNYSSELNVNALELDDSALYLCASSSWGASSYNEQFFGPGTRLTVL.

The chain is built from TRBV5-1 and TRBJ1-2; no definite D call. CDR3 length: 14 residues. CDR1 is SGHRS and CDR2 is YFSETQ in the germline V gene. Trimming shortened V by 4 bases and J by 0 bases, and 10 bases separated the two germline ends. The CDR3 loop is CASSADTPNYGYTF. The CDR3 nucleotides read TGCGCCAGCAGCGCCGACACCCCTAACTATGGCTACACCTTC.

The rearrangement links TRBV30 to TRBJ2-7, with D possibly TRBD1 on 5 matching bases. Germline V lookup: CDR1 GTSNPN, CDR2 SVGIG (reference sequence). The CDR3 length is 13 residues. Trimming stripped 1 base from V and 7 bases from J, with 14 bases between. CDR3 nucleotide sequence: TGTGCCTGGAGTGCGGGCAGGGTTATTGAGCAGTACTTC. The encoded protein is CAWSAGRVIEQYF. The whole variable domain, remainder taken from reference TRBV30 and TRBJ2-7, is SQTIHQWPATLVQPVGSPLSLECTVEGTSNPNLYWYRQAAGRGLQLLFYSVGIGQISSEVPQNLSASRPQDRQFILSSKKLLLSDSGFYLCAWSAGRVIEQYFGPGTRLTVT.

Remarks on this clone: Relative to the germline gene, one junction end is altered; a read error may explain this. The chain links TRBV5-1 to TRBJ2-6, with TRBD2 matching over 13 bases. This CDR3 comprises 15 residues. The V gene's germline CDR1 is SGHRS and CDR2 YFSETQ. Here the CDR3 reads CASSATSGGVNVLTF. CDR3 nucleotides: TGCGCCAGCAGCGCAACTAGCGGGGGGGTCAACGTCCTGACTTTC.

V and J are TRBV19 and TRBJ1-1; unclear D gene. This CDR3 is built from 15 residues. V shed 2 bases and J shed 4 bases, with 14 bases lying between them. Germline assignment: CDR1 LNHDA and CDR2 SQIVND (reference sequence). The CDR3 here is CASSIIPLGPTEAFF. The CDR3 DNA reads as TGTGCCAGTAGTATAATACCGCTGGGTCCCACTGAAGCTTTCTTT. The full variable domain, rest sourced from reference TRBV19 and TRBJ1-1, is DGGITQSPKYLFRKEGQNVTLSCEQNLNHDAMYWYRQDPGQGLRLIYYSQIVNDFQKGDIAEGYSVSREKKESFPLTVTSAQKNPTAFYLCASSIIPLGPTEAFFGQGTRLTVV.

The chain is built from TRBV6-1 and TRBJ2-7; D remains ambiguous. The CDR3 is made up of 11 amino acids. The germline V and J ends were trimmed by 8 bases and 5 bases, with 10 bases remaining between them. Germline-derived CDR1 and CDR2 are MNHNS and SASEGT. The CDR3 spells CASPRGDEQYF. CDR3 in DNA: TGTGCCAGCCCCCGAGGTGACGAGCAGTACTTC.

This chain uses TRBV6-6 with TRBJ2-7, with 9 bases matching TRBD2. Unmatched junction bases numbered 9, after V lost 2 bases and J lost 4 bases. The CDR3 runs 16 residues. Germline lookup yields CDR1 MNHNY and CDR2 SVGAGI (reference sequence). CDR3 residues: CASSYVAGGPQYEQYF. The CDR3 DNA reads TGTGCCAGCAGTTACGTTGCGGGAGGGCCCCAGTACGAGCAGTACTTC.